One sample yielded the 22 T cell receptor beta chains listed below, sequenced in a study of CD8 T cells in Susac syndrome. RNA in amounts of roughly 0.45 to 1 ug was reverse transcribed with random hexamers. TCRdb re-called the immunoSEQ multiplex PCR reads through MiXCR, storing one row per CDR3 protein. The data show about 250,000 distinct CDR3 sequences, over 85% seen once. The sequenced sample consisted of CD4+ T cells from PBMCs. The receptors stem from a human donor with multiple sclerosis.

The genes are TRBV29-1 and TRBJ2-3, with D tentatively TRBD1 or TRBD2 (5 bases each). V was pared by 4 bases and J by 4 bases, with 12 bases between. Germline V gene sequence: CDR1 SQVTM, CDR2 ANQGSEA. This CDR3 is built from 13 residues. The CDR3 DNA follows: TGCAGCGTTGGGGTTGGGGGACCAGATACGCAGTATTTT. Translation: CSVGVGGPDTQYF.

The gene calls are TRBV6-5 and TRBJ2-7; no clear D. This CDR3 region has 17 residues. Germline V lookup: CDR1 MNHEY, CDR2 SVGAGI. V was shortened by 0 bases and J by 3 bases, with 18 bases between the two germline ends. The CDR3 here is CASSYSDLVRKVYEQYF. The CDR3 nucleotides are TGTGCCAGCAGTTACTCCGACCTAGTGAGGAAGGTCTACGAGCAGTACTTC.

The J gene is TRBJ1-4, the V gene TRBV3-1, with D possibly TRBD1 on 6 matching bases. The CDR3 loop spans 15 amino acids. Trimming cost V 1 base and J 5 bases, with 11 bases left between them. Germline V lookup: CDR1 LGHDT, CDR2 YNNKEL (reference sequence). The CDR3 DNA reads as TGTGCCAGCAGCCAAGCAGGGGTCCTAAATGAAAAACTGTTTTTT. This codes for CASSQAGVLNEKLFF.

The sample holds one count of this clonotype. This chain connects TRBV29-1 to TRBJ2-2; no clear D. The CDR3 consists of 11 residues. Trimming cost V 7 bases and J 6 bases, with 9 bases left between them. CDR1 is SQVTM and CDR2 is ANQGSEA in the germline V gene. Written as DNA, the CDR3 is TGCAGCGGTAGGTTCGCCGGGGAGCTGTTTTTT. Amino acids: CSGRFAGELFF.

The chain is built from TRBV18 and TRBJ1-4; 10 bases fit TRBD1. Germline CDR1 KGHSH, CDR2 LQKENI. The CDR3 has 17 amino acids. Trimming took 3 bases from V and 7 from J; bases not matched to a gene: 11. This CDR3 is CASSPSIGQGVAEKLFF. DNA for the CDR3: TGTGCCAGCTCACCCAGCATCGGACAGGGGGTGGCTGAAAAACTGTTTTTT.

The chain links TRBV18 to TRBJ1-1; D not resolved. Trimming removed 3 bases from V and 3 bases from J, with 11 bases in between. The germline V gene encodes CDR1 KGHSH and CDR2 LQKENI. The CDR3 loop spans 14 amino acids. The CDR3 sequence is CASSPSGEYTEAFF. The CDR3 nucleotides are TGTGCCAGCTCACCGAGCGGGGAGTACACTGAAGCTTTCTTT.

The chain uses TRBV20-1 and TRBJ2-7; D gene unclear. CDR3 size: 15 residues. Per germline, CDR1 DFQATT and CDR2 SNEGSKA (reference sequence). Trimming pared 0 bases from V and 9 bases from J, leaving 21 bases between. CDR3 nucleotide sequence: TGCAGTGCTAGAGATTTTAAGGGCAGTCTACGTGGGCAGTACTTC. Its protein product is CSARDFKGSLRGQYF.

The J gene is TRBJ2-1, the V gene TRBV30; D gene uncertain. CDR1 GTSNPN and CDR2 SVGIG come from the germline V gene (reference sequence). V lost 2 bases, J lost 1 base, and 3 bases lay in between. This CDR3 contains 12 residues. The CDR3: CAWSLSYNEQFF. The CDR3, as DNA: TGTGCCTGGAGTCTTTCCTACAATGAGCAGTTCTTC.

The rearrangement joins TRBV15 to TRBJ2-3, with TRBD2 matching 10 bases. This CDR3 is 17 amino acids long. Germline V lookup: CDR1 LNHNV, CDR2 YYDKDF (reference sequence). Losses at the gene ends were 1 base for V and 6 bases for J; bases not matched to a gene: 10. This chain's CDR3 is CATSRVSSGGGGDTQYF. In DNA form, the CDR3 reads TGTGCCACCAGCAGAGTATCCAGCGGGGGGGGCGGGGATACGCAGTATTTT.

V and J are TRBV27 and TRBJ2-2, with D perhaps TRBD1 (6 bases). The germline gives CDR1 MNHEY, CDR2 SMNVEV (reference sequence). The CDR3 is 18 residues long. Trimming removed 7 bases at V and 6 bases at J, with 27 bases between. CDR3 nucleotides: TGTGCCAGCACCCCAGGGTGGTTGGGACAAATCTCTCCCGGGGAGCTGTTTTTT. The encoded protein is CASTPGWLGQISPGELFF.

This rearrangement joins TRBV20-1 to TRBJ2-5; 7 bases align to TRBD2. Per germline, CDR1 DFQATT and CDR2 SNEGSKA (reference sequence). The CDR3 sequence is 15 residues long. With V trimmed by 0 bases and J by 7 bases, 11 bases remained unmatched. The CDR3 bases are TGCAGTGCTAGAGATTCGGGGGGAGGGAGTGGGACCCAGTACTTC. This encodes CSARDSGGGSGTQYF.

The chain joins TRBV5-1 to TRBJ2-2, with D tentatively TRBD1 (6 bases). The V end was cut by 3 bases, the J end by 5 bases, with 11 bases between. The CDR3 is 14 amino acids. Germline V gives CDR1 SGHRS, CDR2 YFSETQ. The CDR3 region is CASSSSGVTGELFF. The CDR3 DNA reads as TGCGCCAGCAGCTCCTCAGGGGTAACCGGGGAGCTGTTTTTT.

This chain connects TRBV2 to TRBJ2-2; no clear D. The CDR3 runs to 13 residues. Trimming removed 4 bases from V and 4 bases from J, with 7 bases in between. Germline assignment: CDR1 SNHLY and CDR2 FYNNEI. In DNA, the CDR3 is TGTGCCAGCAGTGGCCACCTCACCGGGGAGCTGTTTTTT. It specifies CASSGHLTGELFF.

The chain carries TRBV29-1 and TRBJ2-3, with 8 positions matching TRBD1. Trimming removed 7 bases from V and 6 bases from J; junction bases left unmatched: 6. The CDR3 is 12 residues long. The V gene's germline CDR1 is SQVTM and CDR2 ANQGSEA. The CDR3 region has the DNA TGCAGCGCTGGACAGGGCTTTGATACGCAGTATTTT. Translated: CSAGQGFDTQYF.

This clonotype showed up just a few times. The chain uses TRBV7-9 and TRBJ2-5, with D maybe TRBD1 (6 bases). The CDR3 spans 15 residues. CDR1 and CDR2 from the germline V gene are SEHNR and FQNEAQ (reference sequence). The V and J ends lost 4 bases and 4 bases respectively, with 16 bases between them. The CDR3 DNA sequence: TGTGCCAGCAGCTCTAGGGGGAAACTCGGAGAGACCCAGTACTTC. Protein product: CASSSRGKLGETQYF.

The chain has TRBV7-9 and TRBJ2-3; TRBD2 aligns across 7 bases. Germline V gene data show CDR1 as SEHNR and CDR2 as FQNEAQ (reference sequence). The CDR3 runs to 18 residues. The trim removed 5 bases at V and 4 bases at J, leaving 18 bases unmatched. The CDR3 is CASSPTLRTSVFPDTQYF. The CDR3 nucleotides are TGTGCCAGCAGCCCAACCCTCAGGACTAGTGTCTTCCCAGATACGCAGTATTTT.

The rearrangement uses TRBV7-9 and TRBJ1-1; 9 bases map to TRBD1. CDR1 is SEHNR, CDR2 FQNEAQ, per germline (reference sequence). J gave up 1 base and V 5 bases, and 5 bases lay outside the gene matches. This CDR3 is 15 amino acids long. The CDR3 region is CASSPRTGENTEAFF. The CDR3 nucleotides read TGTGCCAGCAGCCCCAGGACAGGGGAGAACACTGAAGCTTTCTTT.

V gene TRBV2 combines with J gene TRBJ1-5; 8 bases are a match to TRBD1. J lost 4 bases, V lost 4 bases, and 3 bases had no gene match. The CDR3 consists of 14 residues. Germline values: CDR1 SNHLY, CDR2 FYNNEI. The CDR3 coding sequence is TGTGCCAGCAGTGGGACAGGGCGGAATCAGCCCCAGCATTTT. It yields the protein CASSGTGRNQPQHF.

The chain is built from TRBV19 and TRBJ1-1; no reliable D call. Germline V gene lookup returns CDR1 LNHDA and CDR2 SQIVND (reference sequence). The CDR3 sequence is 12 residues long. Trimming shortened V by 6 bases and J by 0 bases, and 5 bases separated the two germline ends. The CDR3: CASRTVNTEAFF. The DNA of the CDR3 is TGTGCCAGTAGAACGGTGAACACTGAAGCTTTCTTT.

The chain has TRBV3-1 and TRBJ2-7, with 8 positions matching TRBD2. The CDR3 extends over 16 amino acids. Trimming took 4 bases from V and 6 from J; bases not matched to a gene: 14. Germline V lookup: CDR1 LGHDT, CDR2 YNNKEL (reference sequence). DNA of the CDR3: TGTGCCAGCAGCCCCTATTTAGAGCGGGGGAGAGGCGAGCAGTACTTC. As protein: CASSPYLERGRGEQYF.

The rearrangement links TRBV29-1 to TRBJ2-3; 10 nucleotides line up with TRBD2. The CDR3 consists of 14 residues. The germline gives CDR1 SQVTM, CDR2 ANQGSEA. V lost 5 bases, J lost 4 bases, and 6 bases stayed unmatched. The CDR3 reads CSVLLLAGADTQYF. The CDR3 region has the DNA TGCAGCGTTCTTCTTCTAGCGGGGGCAGATACGCAGTATTTT.

V gene TRBV6-5 combines with J gene TRBJ2-4, with TRBD1 matching 9 bases. The CDR3 sequence is 18 residues long. The V gene end was trimmed by 2 bases and the J gene end by 1 base; junction bases not matched to a gene: 9. The V gene's germline CDR1 is MNHEY and CDR2 SVGAGI. The CDR3 DNA sequence: TGTGCCAGCAGTTACCCCCCGGACAGGGGAGAGGCCAAAAACATTCAGTACTTC. Translation: CASSYPPDRGEAKNIQYF.